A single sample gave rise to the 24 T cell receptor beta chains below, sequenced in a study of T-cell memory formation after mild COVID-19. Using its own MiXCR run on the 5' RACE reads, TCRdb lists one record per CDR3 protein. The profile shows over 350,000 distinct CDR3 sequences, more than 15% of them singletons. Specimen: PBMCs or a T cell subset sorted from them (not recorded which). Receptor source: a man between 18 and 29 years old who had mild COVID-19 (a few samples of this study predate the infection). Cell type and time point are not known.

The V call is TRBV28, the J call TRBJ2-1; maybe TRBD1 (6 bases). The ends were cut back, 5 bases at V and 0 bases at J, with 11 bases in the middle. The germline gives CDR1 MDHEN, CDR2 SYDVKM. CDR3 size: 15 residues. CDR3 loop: CASSRTDISYNEQFF. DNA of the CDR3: TGTGCCAGCAGTCGGACAGACATCTCCTACAATGAGCAGTTCTTC.

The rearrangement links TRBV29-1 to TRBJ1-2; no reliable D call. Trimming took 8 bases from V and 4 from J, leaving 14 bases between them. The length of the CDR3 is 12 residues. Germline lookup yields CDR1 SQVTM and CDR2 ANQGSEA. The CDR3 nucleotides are TGCAGCTCGACTAGATCGGGCTATGGCTACACCTTC. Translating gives CSSTRSGYGYTF.

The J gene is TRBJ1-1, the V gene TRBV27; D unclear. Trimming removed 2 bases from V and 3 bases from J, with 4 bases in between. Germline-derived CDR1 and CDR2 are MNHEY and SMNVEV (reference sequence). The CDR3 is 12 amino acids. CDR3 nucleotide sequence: TGTGCCAGCAGTTTAAGCCACACTGAAGCTTTCTTT. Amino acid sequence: CASSLSHTEAFF.

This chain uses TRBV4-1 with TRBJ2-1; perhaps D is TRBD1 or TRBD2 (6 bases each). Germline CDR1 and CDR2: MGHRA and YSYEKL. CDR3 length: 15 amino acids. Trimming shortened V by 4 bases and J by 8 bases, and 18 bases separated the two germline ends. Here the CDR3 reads CASSRTGGLGDEQFF. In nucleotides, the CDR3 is TGCGCCAGCAGCCGGACTGGGGGGCTTGGTGATGAGCAGTTCTTC.

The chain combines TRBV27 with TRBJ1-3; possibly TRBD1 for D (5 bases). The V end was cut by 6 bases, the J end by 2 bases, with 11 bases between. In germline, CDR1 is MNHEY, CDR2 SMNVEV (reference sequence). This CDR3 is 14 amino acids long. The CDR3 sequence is CASRGSGTGNTIYF. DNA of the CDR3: TGTGCCAGCAGGGGGTCAGGGACTGGAAACACCATATATTTT.

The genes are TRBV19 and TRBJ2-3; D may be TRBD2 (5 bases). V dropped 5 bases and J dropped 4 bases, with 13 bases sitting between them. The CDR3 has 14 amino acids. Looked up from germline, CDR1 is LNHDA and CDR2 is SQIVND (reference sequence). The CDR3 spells CASSLRGSSDTQYF. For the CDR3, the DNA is TGTGCCAGTAGTCTTAGAGGGAGCTCAGATACGCAGTATTTT.

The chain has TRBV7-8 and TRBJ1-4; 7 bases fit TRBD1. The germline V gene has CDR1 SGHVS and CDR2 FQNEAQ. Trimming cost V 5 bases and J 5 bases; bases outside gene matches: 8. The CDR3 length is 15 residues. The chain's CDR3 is CASSLRQGRNEKLFF. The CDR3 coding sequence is TGTGCCAGCAGCCTCCGACAGGGCAGGAATGAAAAACTGTTTTTT.

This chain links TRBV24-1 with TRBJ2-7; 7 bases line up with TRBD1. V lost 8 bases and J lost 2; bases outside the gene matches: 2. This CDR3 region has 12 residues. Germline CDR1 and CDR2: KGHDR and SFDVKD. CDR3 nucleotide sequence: TGTGCCACCAACAGGGGACCCTACGAGCAGTACGTC. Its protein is CATNRGPYEQYV.

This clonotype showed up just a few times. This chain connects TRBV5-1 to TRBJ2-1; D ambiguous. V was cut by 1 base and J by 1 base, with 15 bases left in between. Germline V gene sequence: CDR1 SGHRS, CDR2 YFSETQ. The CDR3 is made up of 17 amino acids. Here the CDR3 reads CASSLSRKGLSYNEQFF. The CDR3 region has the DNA TGCGCCAGCAGCTTGAGTCGTAAGGGATTATCCTACAATGAGCAGTTCTTC.

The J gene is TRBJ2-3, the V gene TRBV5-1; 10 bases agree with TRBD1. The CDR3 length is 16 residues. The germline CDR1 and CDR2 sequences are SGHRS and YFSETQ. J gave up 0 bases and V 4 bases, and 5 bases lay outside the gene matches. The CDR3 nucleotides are TGCGCCAGCAGCCCGGGACAGGGGTCTAGCACAGATACGCAGTATTTT. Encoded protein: CASSPGQGSSTDTQYF. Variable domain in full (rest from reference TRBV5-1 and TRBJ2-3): KAGVTQTPRYLIKTRGQQVTLSCSPISGHRSVSWYQQTPGQGLQFLFEYFSETQRNKGNFPGRFSGRQFSNSRSEMNVSTLELGDSALYLCASSPGQGSSTDTQYFGPGTRLTVL.

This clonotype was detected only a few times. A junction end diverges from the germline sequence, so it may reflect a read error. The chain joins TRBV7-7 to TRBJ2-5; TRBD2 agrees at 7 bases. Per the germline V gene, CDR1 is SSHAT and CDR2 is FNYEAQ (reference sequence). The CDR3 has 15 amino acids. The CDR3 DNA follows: TGTGCTAGCAGCCAAGGCAGCGGGAACCAAGAGACCCAGTACTTC. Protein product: CASSQGSGNQETQYF.

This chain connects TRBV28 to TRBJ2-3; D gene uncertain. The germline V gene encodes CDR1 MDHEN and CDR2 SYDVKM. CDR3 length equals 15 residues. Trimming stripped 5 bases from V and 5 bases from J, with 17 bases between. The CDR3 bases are TGTGCCAGCAGTCTTCCGGGCGTCTTGGGAGATACGCAGTATTTT. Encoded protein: CASSLPGVLGDTQYF.

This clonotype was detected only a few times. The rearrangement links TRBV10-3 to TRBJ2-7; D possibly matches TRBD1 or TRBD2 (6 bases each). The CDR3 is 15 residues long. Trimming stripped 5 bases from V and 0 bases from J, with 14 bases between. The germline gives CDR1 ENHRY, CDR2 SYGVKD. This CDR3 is CAISRGDTRSYEQYF. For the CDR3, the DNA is TGTGCCATCAGTCGCGGGGACACCCGCTCCTACGAGCAGTACTTC.

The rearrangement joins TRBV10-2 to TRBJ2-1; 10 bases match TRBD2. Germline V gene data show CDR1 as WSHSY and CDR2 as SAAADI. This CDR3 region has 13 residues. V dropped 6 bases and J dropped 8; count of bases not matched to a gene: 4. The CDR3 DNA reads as TGCGCCAGCAGACTAGCGGGGAGGGATGAGCAGTTCTTC. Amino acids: CASRLAGRDEQFF.

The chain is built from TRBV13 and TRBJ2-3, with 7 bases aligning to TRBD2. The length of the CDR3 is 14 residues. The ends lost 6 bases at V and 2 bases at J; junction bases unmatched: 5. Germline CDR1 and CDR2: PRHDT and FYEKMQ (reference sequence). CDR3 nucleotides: TGTGCCAGCAGACTACTAGCGAACACAGATACGCAGTATTTT. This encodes CASRLLANTDTQYF.

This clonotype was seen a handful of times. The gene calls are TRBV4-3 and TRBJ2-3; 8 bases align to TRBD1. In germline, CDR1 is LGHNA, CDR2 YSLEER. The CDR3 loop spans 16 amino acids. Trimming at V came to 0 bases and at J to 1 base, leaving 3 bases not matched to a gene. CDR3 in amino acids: CASSQDLDRGTDTQYF. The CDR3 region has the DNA TGCGCCAGCAGCCAAGATCTGGACAGGGGCACAGATACGCAGTATTTT.

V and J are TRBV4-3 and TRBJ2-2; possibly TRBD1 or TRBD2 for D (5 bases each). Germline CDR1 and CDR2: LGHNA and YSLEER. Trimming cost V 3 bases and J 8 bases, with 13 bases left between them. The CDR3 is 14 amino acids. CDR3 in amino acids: CASSQGDRGGELFF. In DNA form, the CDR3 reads TGCGCCAGCAGCCAGGGGGATCGCGGTGGGGAGCTGTTTTTT.

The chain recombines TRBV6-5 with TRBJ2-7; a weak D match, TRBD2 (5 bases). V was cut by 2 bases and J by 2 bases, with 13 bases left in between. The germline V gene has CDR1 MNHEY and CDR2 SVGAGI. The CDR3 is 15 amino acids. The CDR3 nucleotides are TGTGCCAGCAGTTACGCGGTAGCGCCCACCTACGAGCAGTACTTC. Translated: CASSYAVAPTYEQYF.

The CDR3 here is CASSSRRGMNTEAFF. The CDR3 nucleotides read TGTGCCAGCAGCTCGAGACGGGGAATGAACACTGAAGCTTTCTTT. This rearrangement joins TRBV7-2 to TRBJ1-1; no definite D call. In germline, CDR1 is SGHTA, CDR2 FQGNSA. This CDR3 has 15 amino acids. The V and J ends lost 4 bases and 0 bases respectively, with 12 bases between them. The complete variable domain, with remaining parts taken from reference TRBV7-2 and TRBJ1-1, reads GAGVSQSPSNKVTEKGKDVELRCDPISGHTALYWYRQSLGQGLEFLIYFQGNSAPDKSGLPSDRFSAERTGGSVSTLTIQRTQQEDSAVYLCASSSRRGMNTEAFFGQGTRLTVV.

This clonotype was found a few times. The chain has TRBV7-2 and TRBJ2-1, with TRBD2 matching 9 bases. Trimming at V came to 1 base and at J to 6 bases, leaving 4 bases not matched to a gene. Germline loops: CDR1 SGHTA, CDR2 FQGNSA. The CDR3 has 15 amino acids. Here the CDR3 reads CASSLGSGGFNEQFF. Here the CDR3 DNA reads TGTGCCAGCAGCTTAGGGAGCGGGGGGTTCAATGAGCAGTTCTTC. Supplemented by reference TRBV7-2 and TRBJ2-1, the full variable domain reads GAGVSQSPSNKVTEKGKDVELRCDPISGHTALYWYRQSLGQGLEFLIYFQGNSAPDKSGLPSDRFSAERTGGSVSTLTIQRTQQEDSAVYLCASSLGSGGFNEQFFGPGTRLTVL.

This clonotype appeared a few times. CDR3 sequence (DNA): TGTGCCAGCAGCGCGACAGGGATTTCCTACGAGCAGTACTTC. Protein: CASSATGISYEQYF. V and J are TRBV5-6 and TRBJ2-7, with TRBD1 matching over 7 bases. Germline CDR1 and CDR2: SGHDT and YYEEEE. The CDR3 loop spans 14 amino acids. The J segment lost 1 base and the V segment lost 4 bases, leaving 5 bases of the junction unmatched.

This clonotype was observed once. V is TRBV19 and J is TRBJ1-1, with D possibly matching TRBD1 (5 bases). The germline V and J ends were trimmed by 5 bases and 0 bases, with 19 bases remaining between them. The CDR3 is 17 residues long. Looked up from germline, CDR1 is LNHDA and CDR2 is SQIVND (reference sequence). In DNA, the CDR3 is TGTGCCAGTAGTTTACACCGGGACCCCAAAATGAACACTGAAGCTTTCTTT. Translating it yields CASSLHRDPKMNTEAFF.

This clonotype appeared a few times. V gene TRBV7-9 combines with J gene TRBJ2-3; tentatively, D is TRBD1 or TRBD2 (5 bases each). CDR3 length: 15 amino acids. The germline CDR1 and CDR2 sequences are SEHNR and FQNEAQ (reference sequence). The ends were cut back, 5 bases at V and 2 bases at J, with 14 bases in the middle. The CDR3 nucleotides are TGTGCCAGCAGCGACCCGATGGGGACCACAGATACGCAGTATTTT. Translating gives CASSDPMGTTDTQYF.

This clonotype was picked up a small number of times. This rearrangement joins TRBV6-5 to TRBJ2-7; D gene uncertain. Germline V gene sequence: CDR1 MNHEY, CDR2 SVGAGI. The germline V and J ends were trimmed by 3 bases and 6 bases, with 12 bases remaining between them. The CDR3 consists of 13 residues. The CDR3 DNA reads TGTGCCAGCAGTTATGGGTCCGTTTTCGAGCAGTACTTC. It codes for CASSYGSVFEQYF.